This T cell receptor beta chain is from a study of blood T cell repertoires in COVID-19. Study overall: Samples taken during acute and convalescent COVID-19 were collected in the United States, Italy and Spain. The analysed material was cDNA or gDNA that came from T cells, B-cell-depleted T cells, or PBMCs.

This CDR3 region has 14 residues. V lost 0 bases, J lost 2 bases, and 9 bases lay in between. CDR1 is SGDLS, CDR2 YYNGEE, per germline. Authors' methods: Amplification of reference gene primers provided the estimated nucleated cell counts. Sequenced by immunoSEQ multiplex PCR; TCRdb stores in-frame clones only, minus some. V, J and clone size derive from that table, while D and trimming were established from the DNA sequence. The table lists 150,000 to 180,000 clones, more than 80% of them singletons. The chain is built from TRBV9 and TRBJ2-7, with unresolved D. Sequenced input: peripheral blood. The receptor comes from a man aged 45 to 65 with acute or convalescent COVID-19. The CDR3 DNA is TGTGCCAGCAGCGTAGGGCAGGCGACCTACGAGCAGTACTTC. Translated, it gives CASSVGQATYEQYF.